Following are 11 T cell receptor beta chains from one sample sequenced in a study of human T cells and chemical hapten exposure. The time point denotes: pre-sensitization, week 0. Treatment of the sample: therapeutic diphenylcyclopropenone sensitization with weekly scalp DPC. TCRdb ran MiXCR on the RACE reads and lists one entry per CDR3 protein. The data contain over 300,000 distinct CDR3 sequences, 5.1% of them singletons. The material sequenced was whole blood, taken in connection with sensitization to the hapten diphenylcyclopropenone (DPC). These TCRs come from a woman between 50 and 59 years old with alopecia areata. Some clones in this sample may be carry-over from other donors' samples.

The chain is built from TRBV28 and TRBJ1-1; tentatively, D is TRBD1 (5 bases). Per germline, CDR1 MDHEN and CDR2 SYDVKM. V was shortened by 5 bases and J by 5 bases, with 15 bases between the two germline ends. This CDR3 contains 14 residues. CDR3 sequence reads: CASSLGHITTEAFF. For the CDR3, the DNA is TGTGCCAGCAGTCTCGGACACATTACTACTGAAGCTTTCTTT.

This clonotype has ten or more counts. The chain is built from TRBV3-1 and TRBJ2-1, with 7 nucleotides matching TRBD1. The CDR3 sequence is 15 residues long. CDR1 is LGHDT, CDR2 YNNKEL, per germline (reference sequence). Trimming took 4 bases from V and 4 from J; bases not matched to a gene: 7. The CDR3 protein is CASSPYRGQYNEQFF. CDR3 coding DNA: TGTGCCAGCAGCCCCTACAGGGGACAGTACAATGAGCAGTTCTTC.

This sequence joins TRBV27 and TRBJ1-6; tentative D call: TRBD1 (5 bases). Looked up from germline, CDR1 is MNHEY and CDR2 is SMNVEV (reference sequence). The CDR3 consists of 13 residues. V was trimmed by 5 bases and J by 7 bases, leaving 9 bases between them. CDR3 sequence (DNA): TGTGCCAGCAGTATAGGGGCGAATTCACCCCTCCACTTT. Its protein is CASSIGANSPLHF.

The chain couples TRBV3-1 to TRBJ1-1, with a possible D match to TRBD1 (6 bases). With 0 bases removed from V and 5 bases from J, the gap between germline ends came to 10 bases. Germline assignment: CDR1 LGHDT and CDR2 YNNKEL (reference sequence). The CDR3 extends over 14 amino acids. For the CDR3, the DNA is TGTGCCAGCAGCCAAGAGGGGGCGCGTACTGAAGCTTTCTTT. This sequence encodes CASSQEGARTEAFF.

This clonotype was counted a few times. The rearrangement links TRBV11-2 to TRBJ2-3, with D hard to call. The V gene lost 5 bases and the J gene lost 5 bases, with 14 bases spanning the gap. This CDR3 is 14 amino acids long. The germline V gene encodes CDR1 SGHAT and CDR2 FQNNGV. The CDR3 is CASSPGPLRDTQYF. In DNA, the CDR3 is TGTGCCAGCAGCCCAGGACCACTCCGAGATACGCAGTATTTT.

The rearrangement joins TRBV12-3 or TRBV12-4 to TRBJ2-1; D may be TRBD2 (5 bases). Trimming took 6 bases from V and 7 from J, leaving 19 bases between them. This CDR3 comprises 15 residues. For the CDR3, the DNA is TGTGCCAGCAGCCAACGGGATTTTAATACAAATGAGCAGTTCTTC. It encodes CASSQRDFNTNEQFF.

This clonotype showed up just a few times. The chain recombines TRBV2 with TRBJ2-3; tentatively, D is TRBD2 (6 bases). The CDR3 sequence is 15 residues long. Germline V lookup: CDR1 SNHLY, CDR2 FYNNEI. V lost 9 bases to trimming and J lost 3 bases, with 19 bases between them. The CDR3 reads CASLRDSGTTDTQYF. The CDR3 region has the DNA TGTGCCAGTCTCCGGGACTCAGGCACAACAGATACGCAGTATTTT.

This clonotype was found a few times. The J gene is TRBJ2-7, the V gene TRBV6-2 or TRBV6-3; D is possibly TRBD2 (6 bases). V was cut by 2 bases and J by 5 bases, with 16 bases left in between. Germline CDR1 and CDR2: MNHEY and SVGEGT. The CDR3 has 15 residues. The CDR3 protein is CASSYSDGSGDEQYF. The CDR3 DNA is TGTGCCAGCAGTTACAGCGACGGGAGTGGAGACGAGCAGTACTTC.

In its sample, this clonotype was seen a few times. This chain joins TRBV29-1 and TRBJ2-7; D is perhaps TRBD1 or TRBD2 (5 bases each). Germline CDR1 and CDR2: SQVTM and ANQGSEA. This CDR3 spans 12 amino acids. The V end lost 7 bases, the J end lost 3 bases, and 13 bases lay between the germline ends. DNA of the CDR3: TGCAGCGCAAGACGGGACGGCTACGAGCAGTACTTC. Translating gives CSARRDGYEQYF.

This clonotype occurred many times. This rearrangement joins TRBV6-5 to TRBJ1-5, with D perhaps TRBD1 (6 bases). The CDR3 loop spans 13 amino acids. Deletions cut 4 bases from V and 5 bases from J, with 9 bases between. CDR1 MNHEY and CDR2 SVGAGI come from the germline V gene. The CDR3 DNA is TGTGCCAGCAGTTTAAACAGGGATCAGCCCCAGCATTTT. Its translation is CASSLNRDQPQHF.

This sequence joins TRBV7-9 and TRBJ2-1; the match to TRBD1 covers 8 bases. The length of the CDR3 is 16 residues. From germline, CDR1 is SEHNR and CDR2 FQNEAQ (reference sequence). V shed 5 bases and J 2 bases; nucleotides not matched to a gene: 8. DNA of the CDR3: TGTGCCAGCAGCCGAATGGACAGGGAACCCTACAATGAGCAGTTCTTC. This translates into CASSRMDREPYNEQFF.